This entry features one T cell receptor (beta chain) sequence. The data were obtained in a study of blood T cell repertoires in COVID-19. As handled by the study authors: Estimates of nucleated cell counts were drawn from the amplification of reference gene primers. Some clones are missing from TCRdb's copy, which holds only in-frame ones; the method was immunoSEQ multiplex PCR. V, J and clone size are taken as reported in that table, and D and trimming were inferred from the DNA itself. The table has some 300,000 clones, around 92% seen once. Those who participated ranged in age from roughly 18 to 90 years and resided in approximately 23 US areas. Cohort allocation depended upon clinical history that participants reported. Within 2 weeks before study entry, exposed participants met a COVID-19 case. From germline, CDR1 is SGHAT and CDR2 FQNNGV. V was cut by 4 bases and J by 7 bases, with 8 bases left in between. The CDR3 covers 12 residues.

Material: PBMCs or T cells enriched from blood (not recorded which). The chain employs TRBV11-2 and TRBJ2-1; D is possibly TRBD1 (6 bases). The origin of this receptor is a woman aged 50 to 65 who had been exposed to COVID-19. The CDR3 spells CASSSTGNEQFF. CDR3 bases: TGTGCCAGCAGCTCAACAGGGAATGAGCAGTTCTTC.